The 9 T cell receptor beta chains below come from one sample, sequenced in a study of cytomegalovirus exposure and HLA in healthy donors. Researchers ran the PCR with 60 Vbeta and 13 Jbeta primers. Method: immunoSEQ multiplex PCR; TCRdb's copy keeps in-frame clones and lacks some. Counted here are about 190,000 clones, more than 65% occurring once; the ten biggest clones make up around 3.2%. The sample taken for sequencing was PBMCs. Receptors were obtained from a woman in her thirties in good health and CMV-seropositive.

The chain links TRBV5-4 to TRBJ1-1; unclear D gene. Trimming took 3 bases from V and 3 from J, leaving 12 bases between them. From germline, CDR1 is SGHNT and CDR2 YYREEE (reference sequence). The CDR3 is made up of 14 amino acids. The CDR3 coding sequence is TGTGCCAGCAGCTCAGATATCGGGGACACTGAAGCTTTCTTT. Residues: CASSSDIGDTEAFF.

The chain couples TRBV14 to TRBJ2-5; a possible D gene is TRBD1 (5 bases). Germline V gives CDR1 SGHDN, CDR2 FVKESK. This CDR3 spans 17 amino acids. The germline V and J ends were trimmed by 0 bases and 4 bases, with 18 bases remaining between them. CDR3 protein: CASSQDEVGARGETQYF. The CDR3 DNA reads as TGTGCCAGCAGCCAAGATGAGGTTGGGGCGAGAGGAGAGACCCAGTACTTC.

This chain links TRBV19 with TRBJ2-1, with 9 bases that match TRBD1. Per the germline V gene, CDR1 is LNHDA and CDR2 is SQIVND (reference sequence). The trim removed 8 bases at V and 7 bases at J, leaving 12 bases unmatched. The length of the CDR3 is 15 residues. The CDR3: CASEQGALRRNEQFF. CDR3 nucleotide sequence: TGTGCCAGTGAACAGGGGGCATTGAGGCGGAATGAGCAGTTCTTC.

This clone was counted a few times. This chain connects TRBV27 to TRBJ2-3; D is uncertain. The germline V gene has CDR1 MNHEY and CDR2 SMNVEV (reference sequence). V lost 3 bases and J 5 bases, leaving 6 bases between the germline ends. The CDR3 length is 12 residues. CDR3 bases: TGTGCCAGCAGTTTTACACGAGATACGCAGTATTTT. Translated: CASSFTRDTQYF.

This clone is a singleton in its sample. The rearrangement links TRBV4-1 to TRBJ2-3, with 10 nucleotides matching TRBD1. The CDR3 is 15 amino acids. Trimming took 2 bases from V and 4 from J; bases not matched to a gene: 3. Germline CDR1 reads MGHRA; CDR2 reads YSYEKL. This chain's CDR3 is CASSQRDRGSDTQYF. The CDR3 region has the DNA TGCGCCAGCAGCCAAAGGGACAGGGGATCAGATACGCAGTATTTT.

The chain couples TRBV27 to TRBJ2-7; 9 bases are shared with TRBD1. CDR1 is MNHEY, CDR2 SMNVEV, per germline (reference sequence). The CDR3 is made up of 15 amino acids. Trimming cost V 5 bases and J 4 bases; bases outside gene matches: 9. The CDR3 is CASSEGGTGLYEQYF. For the CDR3, the DNA is TGTGCCAGCAGTGAGGGGGGGACAGGGTTATACGAGCAGTACTTC.

V and J are TRBV6-5 and TRBJ2-7, with 8 bases matching TRBD2. V was clipped by 5 bases and J by 5 bases; unmatched bases: 8. Germline-derived CDR1 and CDR2 are MNHEY and SVGAGI. The CDR3 extends over 14 amino acids. CDR3 coding DNA: TGTGCCAGCAGTCTCGGGGGGGGGTTGAACGAGCAGTACTTC. This encodes CASSLGGGLNEQYF.

The genes are TRBV13 and TRBJ2-3; a possible D gene is TRBD2 (6 bases). The CDR3 extends over 15 amino acids. Germline CDR1 reads PRHDT; CDR2 reads FYEKMQ (reference sequence). Trimming cost V 3 bases and J 1 base, with 11 bases left between them. Here the CDR3 reads CASSFGGAGTDTQYF. CDR3 in DNA: TGTGCCAGCAGCTTTGGCGGGGCCGGCACAGATACGCAGTATTTT.

There are a few counts of this clone. The rearrangement uses TRBV6-1 and TRBJ1-1; D may be TRBD1 (5 bases). Germline V gene lookup returns CDR1 MNHNS and CDR2 SASEGT. The length of the CDR3 is 13 residues. The V end lost 10 bases, the J end lost 4 bases, and 16 bases lay between the germline ends. As DNA, the CDR3 is TGTGCCACGCACCAGGGCCCCGGCACTGAAGCTTTCTTT. It translates to CATHQGPGTEAFF.